Listed here is a single T cell receptor (beta chain). Its antigen is unidentified. This specimen belongs to a study of T cell responses to AZD1222 COVID-19 vaccine. Study outcomes and limitations: Recipients of two AZD1222 doses showed rising Spike-specific TCR breadth and depth. Targets within unmutated variant regions were reportedly found for nearly half of spike-specific TCRs.

The repertoire was sequenced with immunoSEQ multiplex PCR; TCRdb's copy has only in-frame clones and lacks some. The table shows about 170,000 clones, with more than 85% occurring only once. The CDR3 has 17 residues. The germline CDR1 and CDR2 sequences are ENHRY and SYGVKD. Unmatched junction bases numbered 5, after V lost 0 bases and J lost 0 bases. The rearrangement joins TRBV10-3 to TRBJ2-1, with 7 bases identical to TRBD2. Here the sequenced sample was peripheral blood, taken on day 0 of AZD1222 vaccination. This sequence originates from an adult in good health. Here the CDR3 reads CAISESRLANSYNEQFF. The CDR3 bases are TGTGCCATCAGTGAGTCGAGACTAGCCAACTCCTACAATGAGCAGTTCTTC.